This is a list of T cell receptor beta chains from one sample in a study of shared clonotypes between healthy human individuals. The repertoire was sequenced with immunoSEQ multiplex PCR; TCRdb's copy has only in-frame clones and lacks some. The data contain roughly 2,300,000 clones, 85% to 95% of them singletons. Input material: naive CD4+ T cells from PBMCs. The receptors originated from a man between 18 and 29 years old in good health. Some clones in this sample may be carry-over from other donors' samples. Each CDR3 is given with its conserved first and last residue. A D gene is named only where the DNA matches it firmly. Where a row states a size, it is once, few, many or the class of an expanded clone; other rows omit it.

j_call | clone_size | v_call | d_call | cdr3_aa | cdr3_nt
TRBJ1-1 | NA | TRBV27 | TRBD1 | CASSSGQPNTEAFF | TGTGCCAGCAGTTCGGGACAGCCGAACACTGAAGCTTTCTTT
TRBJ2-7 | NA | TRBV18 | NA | CASSSGLEGIYEQYF | TGTGCCAGCTCATCCGGTTTAGAAGGGATCTACGAGCAGTACTTC
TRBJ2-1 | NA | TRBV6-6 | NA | CASSYLGTEQFF | TGTGCCAGCAGTTACTTGGGGACTGAGCAGTTCTTC
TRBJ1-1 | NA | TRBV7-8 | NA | CASSLRPTVNTEAFF | TGTGCCAGCAGCTTAAGGCCGACAGTAAACACTGAAGCTTTCTTT
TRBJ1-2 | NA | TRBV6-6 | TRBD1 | CASSSTTGNYGYTF | TGTGCCAGCAGTTCAACGACAGGGAACTATGGCTACACCTTC
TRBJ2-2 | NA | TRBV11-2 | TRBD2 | CASRRLAGGYTGELFF | TGTGCCAGCAGGCGACTAGCGGGAGGGTACACCGGGGAGCTGTTTTTT
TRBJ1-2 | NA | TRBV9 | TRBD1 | CASSGGQGLDYTF | TGTGCCAGCAGCGGGGGACAGGGCCTTGACTACACCTTC
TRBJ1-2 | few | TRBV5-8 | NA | CASTGVVYGYTF | TGTGCCAGCACGGGGGTAGTGTATGGCTACACCTTC
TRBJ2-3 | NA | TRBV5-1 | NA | CASSLSVAETTDTQYF | TGCGCCAGCAGCTTGTCGGTAGCGGAGACCACAGATACGCAGTATTTT
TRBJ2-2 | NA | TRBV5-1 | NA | CASRSHTGELFF | TGCGCCAGCAGATCTCATACCGGGGAGCTGTTTTTT
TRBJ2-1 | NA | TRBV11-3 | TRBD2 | CASSLGFSSGGEQFF | TGTGCCAGCAGCTTAGGTTTTTCTAGCGGGGGTGAGCAGTTCTTC
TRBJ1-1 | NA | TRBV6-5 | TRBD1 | CASRFQGATNTEAFF | TGTGCCAGCAGATTCCAGGGGGCTACGAACACTGAAGCTTTCTTT
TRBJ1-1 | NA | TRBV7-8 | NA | CASSITSFDSEAFF | TGTGCCAGCAGCATAACCTCATTCGACAGTGAAGCTTTCTTT
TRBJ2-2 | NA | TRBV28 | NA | CASTPEAGSTGELFF | TGTGCCAGCACCCCGGAGGCAGGCTCGACCGGGGAGCTGTTTTTT
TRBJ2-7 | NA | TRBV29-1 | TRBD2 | CSVTSGLAGALYF | TGCAGCGTCACCTCTGGGCTAGCGGGAGCGCTGTACTTC
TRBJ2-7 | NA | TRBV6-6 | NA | CASSRLVYEQYF | TGTGCCAGCAGTCGACTGGTCTACGAGCAGTACTTC
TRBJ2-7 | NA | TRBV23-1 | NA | CASSLTGQSRGREQYF | TGCGCCAGCAGTCTCACGGGTCAGTCTCGTGGGCGAGAGCAGTACTTC
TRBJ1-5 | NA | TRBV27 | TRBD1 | CASSPWDRGHQPQHF | TGTGCCAGCAGTCCATGGGACAGGGGACATCAGCCCCAGCATTTT
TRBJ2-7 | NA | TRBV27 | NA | CASKDLGEDYEQYF | TGTGCCAGCAAGGACCTGGGCGAGGACTACGAGCAGTACTTC
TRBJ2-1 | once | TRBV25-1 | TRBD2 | CASRSVTSESYNEQFF | TGTGCCAGCAGATCCGTGACTAGCGAGAGTTACAATGAGCAGTTCTTC
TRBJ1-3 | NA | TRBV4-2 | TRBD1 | CASSPTGGGNTIYF | TGTGCCAGCAGCCCGACAGGGGGTGGAAACACCATATATTTT
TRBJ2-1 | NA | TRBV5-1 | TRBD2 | CASSLVSGRAGNEQFF | TGCGCCAGCAGCTTGGTAAGCGGGAGGGCCGGGAATGAGCAGTTCTTC
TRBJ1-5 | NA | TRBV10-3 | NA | CAISESDRTFLQPQHF | TGTGCCATCAGTGAGTCGGACAGAACCTTTCTTCAGCCCCAGCATTTT
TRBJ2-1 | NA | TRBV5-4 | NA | CASSLIGTPNPDEQFF | TGTGCCAGCAGCTTGATTGGGACCCCTAATCCCGATGAGCAGTTCTTC
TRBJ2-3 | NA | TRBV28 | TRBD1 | CASSLPGQGGDTQYF | TGTGCCAGCAGTCTCCCGGGACAGGGGGGAGATACGCAGTATTTT
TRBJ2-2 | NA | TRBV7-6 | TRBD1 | CASSLGTGTGGITGELFF | TGTGCCAGCAGCTTAGGGACCGGGACAGGGGGCATCACCGGGGAGCTGTTTTTT
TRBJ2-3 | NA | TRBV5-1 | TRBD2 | CASSLLAGISTDTQYF | TGCGCCAGCAGCTTGTTAGCGGGGATTAGCACAGATACGCAGTATTTT
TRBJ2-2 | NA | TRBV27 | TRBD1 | CASSLKGTGTGELFF | TGTGCCAGCAGTTTAAAGGGGACAGGGACCGGGGAGCTGTTTTTT
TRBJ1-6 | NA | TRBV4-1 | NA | CASSQVIYGEMGPNNSPLHF | TGCGCCAGCAGCCAAGTAATATATGGGGAAATGGGGCCTAATAATTCACCCCTCCACTTT
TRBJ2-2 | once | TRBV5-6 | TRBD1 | CASSPGTGANTGELFF | TGTGCCAGCAGCCCGGGGACAGGGGCGAACACCGGGGAGCTGTTTTTT
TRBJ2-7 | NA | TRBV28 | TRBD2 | CASTLGTSGNYEQYF | TGTGCCAGCACCTTGGGGACTAGCGGCAATTACGAGCAGTACTTC